Sequencing of this T cell receptor beta chain was carried out in a study of blood T cell repertoires in COVID-19. Across the study: Sites across the United States, Italy and Spain contributed samples from acute and convalescent COVID-19. PBMCs, B-cell-depleted T cells, or T cells were the source of the cDNA or gDNA that made up the material.

The authors' processing: Estimation of nucleated cell counts was performed using reference gene primer amplification. The repertoire was sequenced with immunoSEQ multiplex PCR; TCRdb's copy has only in-frame clones and lacks some. V and J calls and clone size are those listed in that table; D and trimming were worked out from the DNA. Found here are around 140,000 clones, around 80% of them singletons; the top ten hold 2% to 3%. CDR3 length equals 16 residues. The germline gives CDR1 MDHEN, CDR2 SYDVKM. The ends were cut back, 10 bases at V and 2 bases at J, with 23 bases in the middle. The receptor's source is a man aged 35 to 55 with acute COVID-19. The chain employs TRBV28 and TRBJ2-5; tentative D call: TRBD2 (6 bases). Specimen: PBMCs or T cells enriched from blood (not recorded which). The CDR3 region has the DNA TGTGCCACCATCAGATCGGCGGGAAGAACTCAAGAGACCCAGTACTTC. It encodes CATIRSAGRTQETQYF.